This T cell receptor beta chain originates from a study of cytomegalovirus exposure and HLA in healthy donors. Study-wide findings and caveats: The listing of roughly 160 TCR beta chains classed them as cytomegalovirus-associated.

With regard to this clone: The antigen is unknown.

The PCR made use of 60 Vbeta and 13 Jbeta primers. The table came from immunoSEQ multiplex PCR; TCRdb's copy has only in-frame clones and leaves some out. The sample lists under 200,000 clones; 77% were seen once. Trimming cost V 0 bases and J 7 bases, with 16 bases left between them. Germline CDR1 SGDLS, CDR2 YYNGEE. The CDR3 consists of 15 residues. The chain recombines TRBV9 with TRBJ1-2; the D gene is possibly TRBD1 (6 bases). The sample was PBMCs. This receptor was identified in a woman between 35 and 50 years old in good health and CMV-seropositive. The CDR3 loop reads CASSVAPDKGGGYTF. Here the CDR3 DNA reads TGTGCCAGCAGCGTAGCTCCCGACAAAGGGGGTGGCTACACCTTC.